Here is one T cell receptor (beta chain) with its context. Its target is unknown. This sample was taken from a study of T cell responses to AZD1222 COVID-19 vaccine. Study information: Second doses at about 4 or about 12 weeks were pooled. General study results and limits: Per reports, nearly half of all spike-specific TCRs target regions that are unmutated in variants. Spike-wide vaccine-associated CD4 TCRs dominated at 160-218 and 743-854.

V was pared by 4 bases and J by 9 bases, with 10 bases between. Germline CDR1 and CDR2: SEHNR and FQNEAQ (reference sequence). The CDR3 has 13 amino acids. TCRdb keeps only in-frame clones here, not all; method: immunoSEQ multiplex PCR. The table records about 120,000 clones, around 92% of them present only once. V usage is TRBV7-9 and J usage is TRBJ1-6; D is ambiguous. The sample was peripheral blood, taken on day 0 of AZD1222 vaccination. This TCR was sampled from an adult in good health. CDR3: CASSSITASPLHF. In DNA, the CDR3 is TGTGCCAGCAGCTCCATAACAGCTTCACCCCTCCACTTT.